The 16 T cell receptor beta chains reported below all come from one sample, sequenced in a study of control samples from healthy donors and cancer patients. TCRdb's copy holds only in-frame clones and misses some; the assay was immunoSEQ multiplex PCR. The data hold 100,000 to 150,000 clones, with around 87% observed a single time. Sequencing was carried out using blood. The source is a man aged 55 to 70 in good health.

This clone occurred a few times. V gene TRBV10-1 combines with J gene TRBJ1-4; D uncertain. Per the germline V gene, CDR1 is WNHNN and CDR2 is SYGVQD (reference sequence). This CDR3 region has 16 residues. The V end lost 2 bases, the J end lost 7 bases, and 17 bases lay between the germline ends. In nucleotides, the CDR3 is TGCGCCAGCAGTGAGAACTCACCGCGAATAGGTGAAAAACTGTTTTTT. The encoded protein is CASSENSPRIGEKLFF.

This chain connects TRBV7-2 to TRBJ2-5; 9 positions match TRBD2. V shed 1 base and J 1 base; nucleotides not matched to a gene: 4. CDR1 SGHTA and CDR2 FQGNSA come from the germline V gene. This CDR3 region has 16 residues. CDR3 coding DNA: TGTGCCAGCAGCTTAGGGGTTAGCGGGGGCCAAGAGACCCAGTACTTC. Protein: CASSLGVSGGQETQYF.

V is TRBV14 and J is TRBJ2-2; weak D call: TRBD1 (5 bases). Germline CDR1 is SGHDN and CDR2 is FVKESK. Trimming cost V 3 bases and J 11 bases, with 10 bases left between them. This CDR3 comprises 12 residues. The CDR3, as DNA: TGTGCCAGCAGCCAGCAGGGAAAAGAGCTGTTTTTT. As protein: CASSQQGKELFF.

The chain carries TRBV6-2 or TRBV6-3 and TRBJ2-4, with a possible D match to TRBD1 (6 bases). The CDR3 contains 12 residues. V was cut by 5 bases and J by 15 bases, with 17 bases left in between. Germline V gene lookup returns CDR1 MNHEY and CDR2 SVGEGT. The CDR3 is CASSQTTGSAYF. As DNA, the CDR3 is TGTGCCAGCAGTCAGACGACAGGCTCAGCGTACTTC.

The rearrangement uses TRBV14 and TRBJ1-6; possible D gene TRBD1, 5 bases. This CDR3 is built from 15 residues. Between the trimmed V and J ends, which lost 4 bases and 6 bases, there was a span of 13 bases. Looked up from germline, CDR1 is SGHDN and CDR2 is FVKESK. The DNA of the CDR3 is TGTGCCAGCAGCCTTGGGCCGGGGGTTAATTCACCCCTCCACTTT. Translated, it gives CASSLGPGVNSPLHF.

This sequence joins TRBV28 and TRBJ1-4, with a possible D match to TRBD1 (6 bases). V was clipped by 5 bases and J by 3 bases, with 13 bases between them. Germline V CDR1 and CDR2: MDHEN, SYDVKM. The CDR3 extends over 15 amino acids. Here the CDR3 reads CASSAAGASNEKLFF. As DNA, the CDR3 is TGTGCCAGCAGTGCAGCGGGGGCGTCTAATGAAAAACTGTTTTTT.

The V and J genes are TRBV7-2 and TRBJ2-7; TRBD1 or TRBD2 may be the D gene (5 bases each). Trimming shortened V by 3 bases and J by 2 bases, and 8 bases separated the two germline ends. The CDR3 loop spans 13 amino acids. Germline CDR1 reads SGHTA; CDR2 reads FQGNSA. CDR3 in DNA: TGTGCCAGCAGCTTGAGGGGAACCTACGAGCAGTACTTC. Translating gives CASSLRGTYEQYF.

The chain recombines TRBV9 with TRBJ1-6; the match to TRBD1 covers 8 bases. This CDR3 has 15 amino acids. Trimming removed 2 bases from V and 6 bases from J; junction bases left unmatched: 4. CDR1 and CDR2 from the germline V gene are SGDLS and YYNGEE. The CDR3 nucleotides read TGTGCCAGCAGCGTGAGACAGGGGATTAATTCACCCCTCCACTTT. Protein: CASSVRQGINSPLHF.

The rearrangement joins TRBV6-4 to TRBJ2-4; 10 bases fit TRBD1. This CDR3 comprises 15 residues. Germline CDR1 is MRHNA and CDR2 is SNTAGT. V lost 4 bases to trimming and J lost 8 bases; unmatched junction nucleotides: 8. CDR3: CASSATGGPFHIQYF. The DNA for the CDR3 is TGTGCCAGCAGTGCGACAGGGGGCCCCTTCCACATTCAGTACTTC.

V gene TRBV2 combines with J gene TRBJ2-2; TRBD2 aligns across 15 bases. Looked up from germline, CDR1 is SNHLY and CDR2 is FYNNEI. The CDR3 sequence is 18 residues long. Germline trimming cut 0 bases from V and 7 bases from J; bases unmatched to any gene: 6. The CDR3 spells CASSEARTSGGAGGELFF. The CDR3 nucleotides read TGTGCCAGCAGTGAAGCGCGGACTAGCGGGGGGGCCGGCGGGGAGCTGTTTTTT.

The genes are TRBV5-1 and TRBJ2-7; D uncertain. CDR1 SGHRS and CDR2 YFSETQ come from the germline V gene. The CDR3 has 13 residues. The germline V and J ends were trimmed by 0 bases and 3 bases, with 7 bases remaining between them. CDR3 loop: CASSLAPDYEQYF. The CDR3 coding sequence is TGCGCCAGCAGCTTGGCGCCCGACTACGAGCAGTACTTC.

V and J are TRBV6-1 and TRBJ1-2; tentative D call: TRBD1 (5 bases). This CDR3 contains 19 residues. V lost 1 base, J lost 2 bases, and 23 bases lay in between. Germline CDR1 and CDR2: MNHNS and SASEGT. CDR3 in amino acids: CASSEDVGGGGTSNYGYTF. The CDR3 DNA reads TGTGCCAGCAGTGAAGATGTGGGTGGTGGAGGGACCTCCAACTATGGCTACACCTTC.

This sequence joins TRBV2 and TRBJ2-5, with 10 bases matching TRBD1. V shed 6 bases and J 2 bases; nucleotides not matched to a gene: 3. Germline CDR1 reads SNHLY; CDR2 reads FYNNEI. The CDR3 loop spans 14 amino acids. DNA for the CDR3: TGTGCCAGCAGCCGGGACAGGGGACAAGAGACCCAGTACTTC. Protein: CASSRDRGQETQYF.

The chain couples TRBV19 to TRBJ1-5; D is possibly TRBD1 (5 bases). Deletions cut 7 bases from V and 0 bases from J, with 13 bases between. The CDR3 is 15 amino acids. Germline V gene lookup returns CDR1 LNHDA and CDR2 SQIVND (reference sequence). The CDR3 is CASKLSGLSNQPQHF. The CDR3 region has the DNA TGTGCCAGTAAGTTATCAGGGCTTAGCAATCAGCCCCAGCATTTT.

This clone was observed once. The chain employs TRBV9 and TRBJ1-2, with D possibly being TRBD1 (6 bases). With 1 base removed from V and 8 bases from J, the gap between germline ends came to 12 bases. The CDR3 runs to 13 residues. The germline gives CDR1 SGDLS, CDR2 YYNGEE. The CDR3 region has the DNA TGTGCCAGCAGCGTACCAGGGGCCCGCGGCTACACCTTC. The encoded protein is CASSVPGARGYTF.

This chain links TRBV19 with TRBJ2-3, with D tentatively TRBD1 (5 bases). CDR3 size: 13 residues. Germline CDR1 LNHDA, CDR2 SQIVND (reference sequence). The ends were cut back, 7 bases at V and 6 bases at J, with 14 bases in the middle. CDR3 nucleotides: TGTGCCAGTACCTACAGTAGGGGTGATACGCAGTATTTT. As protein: CASTYSRGDTQYF.